This T cell receptor (beta chain) was sequenced during a study of regulatory T cells in long-lasting Graves disease. Overall study findings and caveats: Gene preferences differed: TRBV28, TRBJ1-2, TRBJ2-5 in persistent cases.

Time point specified: persistent/refractory GD, antithyroid drugs over 5 years with positive TRAb. PBMC RNA served as the TCR library source. V gave up 6 bases and J gave up 7 bases; unmatched junction bases: 8. CDR1 and CDR2 from the germline V gene are SNHLY and FYNNEI. The CDR3 loop spans 14 amino acids. Through Arm-PCR of CDR3 regions and iRepertoire HTBI primers, TCR beta libraries were built. TCRdb re-analysed the multiplex PCR reads in MiXCR, keeping a single row per CDR3 protein. The sample consists of 650,000 to 850,000 distinct CDR3 sequences, roughly 30% of them appearing once. At least ten counts were recorded for this clonotype. Its cognate antigen is unknown.

The receptor's source is a female donor with Graves disease. Sequencing used peripheral blood mononuclear cells (PBMCs), obtained when the disease was refractory, from a patient treated with antithyroid drugs. The genes are TRBV2 and TRBJ1-5; 8 bases align to TRBD1. CDR3 bases: TGTGCCAGCAGCGCCCGAGACAGGGGCCAGCCCCAGCATTTT. This translates into CASSARDRGQPQHF. The variable domain in full, with the rest retrieved from reference TRBV2 and TRBJ1-5, is EPEVTQTPSHQVTQMGQEVILRCVPISNHLYFYWYRQILGQKVEFLVSFYNNEISEKSEIFDDQFSVERPDGSNFTLKIRSTKLEDSAMYFCASSARDRGQPQHFGDGTRLSIL.